The following is a TCR beta chain sequence with its context. Its antigen is unknown. The data stem from a study of CD8+CD57+ T cells in acquired aplastic anemia. Sequencing involved patients with CD8+CD57+ cell expansion previously shown by flow cytometry. TCR beta VDJ and CDR3 profiling used genomic DNA as template. TCRdb re-called the reads with MiXCR, one entry per CDR3 protein. The sample records 15,000 to 25,000 distinct CDR3 sequences, almost 40% being singletons. Study-wide results and caveats: In patients, CD8+CD57+ cells had lower diversity than total CD4+ and CD8+ pools.

The CDR3 spans 14 residues. Germline CDR1 and CDR2: SGHVS and FQNEAQ. V shed 2 bases and J shed 0 bases, with 7 bases lying between them. This chain connects TRBV7-8 to TRBJ1-1; unclear D gene. Sequences were obtained from CD8+CD57+ T cells sorted from PBMCs. The sample's subset: bead-enriched CD8+CD57+ effector memory T cells from SAA patients. This sequence was found in a human donor with aplastic anemia. The CDR3, as DNA: TGTGCCAGCAGCTTATGGATAATGAACACTGAAGCTTTCTTT. Translated: CASSLWIMNTEAFF.